Here is one T cell receptor beta chain with its context. As yet, its antigen is unknown. Profiled with immunoSEQ multiplex PCR; TCRdb holds only in-frame clones, not every one. The sample holds around 130,000 clones, 87% seen once. Germline V gives CDR1 SGHAT, CDR2 FQDESV (reference sequence). The CDR3 is 15 residues long. Deletions cut 5 bases from V and 0 bases from J, with 12 bases between. This record belongs to a study of T cell responses to AZD1222 COVID-19 vaccine. Regarding the study as a whole: Females outnumbered males among donors, who were mostly white British; clonal diversity was possibly underestimated. No day 14 peak samples; only post-peak repertoires were characterized.

The input for sequencing was peripheral blood, taken on day 0 of AZD1222 vaccination. The chain is built from TRBV11-1 and TRBJ2-3; no clear D. This receptor was identified in an adult in good health. The CDR3 protein is CASSPNLASTDTQYF. CDR3 DNA: TGTGCCAGCAGCCCGAATCTCGCTAGCACAGATACGCAGTATTTT.